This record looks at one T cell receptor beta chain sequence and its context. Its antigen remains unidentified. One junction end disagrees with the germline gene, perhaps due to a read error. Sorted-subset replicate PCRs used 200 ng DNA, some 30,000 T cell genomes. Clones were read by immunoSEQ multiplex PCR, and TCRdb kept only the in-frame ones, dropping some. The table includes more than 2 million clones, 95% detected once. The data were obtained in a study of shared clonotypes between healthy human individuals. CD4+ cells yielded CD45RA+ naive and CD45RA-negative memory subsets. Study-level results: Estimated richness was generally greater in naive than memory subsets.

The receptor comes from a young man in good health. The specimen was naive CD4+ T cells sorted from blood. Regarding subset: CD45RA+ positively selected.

The CDR3 nucleotides read TGTGCCGTCAGTACTAGCGGGAACACCGGGGAGCTGTTTTTT. Amino acid sequence: CAVSTSGNTGELFF. This chain links TRBV10-3 with TRBJ2-2; 8 positions match TRBD2. CDR1 is ENHRY and CDR2 is SYGVKD in the germline V gene. The CDR3 contains 14 residues.